Sequencing of this T cell receptor beta chain was carried out in a study of beta chain features in type 1 diabetes. The CDR3 contains 15 residues. Trimming removed 3 bases from V and 2 bases from J, with 12 bases in between. Germline V lookup: CDR1 SGDLS, CDR2 YYNGEE. This clone was detected only a few times. Its antigen is unknown. Study-level points and caveats: When VDJ junctions were examined, type 1 diabetes patients showed fewer insertions and more deletions.

Expressed TCRB transcripts got sequenced, as all isolated RNA was reverse transcribed. This table comes from immunoSEQ multiplex PCR, and its TCRdb copy is limited to in-frame clones, with some not included. The sample shows approximately 470,000 clones, approximately 30% of them seen only once. The sequence was collected from a man aged 18 to 35 in good health. What was sequenced was naive CD4+ T cells from blood. J is TRBJ2-1 and V is TRBV9; D possibly uses TRBD1 or TRBD2 (7 bases each). The CDR3, as DNA: TGTGCCAGCAGCGGACAGGGAGGGACCTACAATGAGCAGTTCTTC. It codes for CASSGQGGTYNEQFF.